The entry that follows covers one TCR beta chain sequence. As yet, its antigen is unknown. Regarding time point: week 11, during vaccination. What each vaccine dose contained was 300 ug of mutant IDH1 20-mer peptide, accompanied by topical imiquimod. The sample is drawn from a study of a mutant IDH1 vaccine in newly diagnosed glioma. At the level of the study: Initiation of the vaccine course occurred 4-6 weeks after radiotherapy alone, or alongside temozolomide cycles. Patients had received radiotherapy, temozolomide, or both previously, most receiving both.

Here immunoSEQ multiplex PCR was the method, and the copy in TCRdb shows in-frame clones only, minus some. The table includes 60,000 to 75,000 clones, under 85% detected once. This material consisted of PBMCs, taken from a glioma patient whose treatment included an IDH1 peptide vaccine. The source is a man in his thirties or forties with glioma.

The CDR3, as DNA: TGCAGCGCGCTTTCGAACACCATATATTTT. It specifies CSALSNTIYF. This chain joins TRBV29-1 and TRBJ1-3; D not resolved. From germline, CDR1 is SQVTM and CDR2 ANQGSEA. The CDR3 contains 10 residues. The V end was cut by 7 bases, the J end by 7 bases, with 8 bases between.